A selection of T cell receptor beta chains follows, all from one sample in a study of blood T cell repertoires in COVID-19. Method: immunoSEQ multiplex PCR; TCRdb's copy keeps in-frame clones and lacks some. The table lists 250,000 or so clones, around 80% of them singletons, with under 2% in the top ten. The source material was PBMCs or T cells enriched from blood (not recorded which). The receptors shown here come from a man aged 55 to 69 who had recovered from COVID-19. The CDR3 runs from the conserved cysteine through the conserved F or W. A D gene is named only where the DNA matches it firmly. Rows give clone size only sometimes, using once, few, many, or a class for an expanded clone.

J gene,D gene,clone size,V gene,CDR3 protein,CDR3 DNA
TRBJ1-5,TRBD1,-,TRBV19,CASSRKPGQGGQPQHF,TGTGCCAGTAGCCGAAAGCCGGGGCAGGGGGGTCAGCCCCAGCATTTT
TRBJ1-3,TRBD1,-,TRBV5-1,CASSPGTGGSSGNTIYF,TGCGCCAGCAGCCCCGGGACAGGGGGATCCTCTGGAAACACCATATATTTT
TRBJ2-7,TRBD2,-,TRBV19,CASSGTSVGEQYF,TGTGCCAGTAGTGGGACTAGCGTCGGCGAGCAGTACTTC
TRBJ2-3,-,-,TRBV7-8,CASSLAGWREDTQYF,TGTGCCAGCAGCTTAGCGGGGTGGAGGGAAGATACGCAGTATTTT
TRBJ1-2,-,-,TRBV7-8,CASSLARTEEGYTF,TGTGCCAGCAGCTTAGCGCGGACTGAAGAGGGCTACACCTTC
TRBJ1-1,TRBD1,-,TRBV27,CASSSMTGVTEAFF,TGTGCCAGCAGTTCAATGACAGGGGTCACTGAAGCTTTCTTT
TRBJ2-3,TRBD2,-,TRBV27,CASSLRRGGSDTQYF,TGTGCCAGCAGTTTGCGGCGGGGGGGTTCGGATACGCAGTATTTT
TRBJ2-1,-,-,TRBV12-3/TRBV12-4,CASSSGNNEQFF,TGTGCCAGCAGTTCGGGGAACAATGAGCAGTTCTTC
TRBJ1-6,-,once,TRBV3-1/TRBV3-2,CASSQVLHRPPLHF,TGTGCCAGCAGCCAAGTTTTACACCGTCCACCCCTCCACTTT
TRBJ2-3,-,-,TRBV30,CAWSGSRTDTQYF,TGTGCCTGGAGCGGTTCTCGCACAGATACGCAGTATTTT
TRBJ1-1,TRBD1,-,TRBV11-2,CASSSGTAFAEAFF,TGTGCCAGCAGCTCCGGGACAGCGTTCGCTGAAGCTTTCTTT
TRBJ2-3,TRBD1,-,TRBV9,CASSAGGITDTQYF,TGTGCCAGCAGTGCAGGGGGCATAACAGATACGCAGTATTTT
TRBJ1-2,-,-,TRBV5-8,CASRPRGGWVGGYTF,TGTGCCAGCAGACCAAGAGGAGGATGGGTCGGGGGCTACACCTTC
TRBJ2-2,TRBD1,-,TRBV14,CASSGRGTGETGELFF,TGTGCCAGCAGTGGACGTGGGACAGGGGAAACCGGGGAGCTGTTTTTT
TRBJ2-1,TRBD1,-,TRBV7-9,CASSLGTGDNEQFF,TGTGCCAGCAGCTTAGGGACAGGGGACAATGAGCAGTTCTTC
TRBJ1-3,-,-,TRBV24-1,CATSASGGNTIYF,TGTGCCACCAGTGCTTCGGGGGGAAACACCATATATTTT
TRBJ1-5,-,-,TRBV2,CASSGGAGNQPQHF,TGTGCCAGCAGTGGCGGGGCCGGGAATCAGCCCCAGCATTTT
TRBJ2-1,TRBD1,-,TRBV2,CASNIDRGEQFF,TGTGCCAGCAACATCGACAGGGGAGAGCAGTTCTTC
TRBJ1-3,-,-,TRBV7-9,CASSLSFRGISGNTIYF,TGTGCCAGCAGCCTAAGTTTTAGGGGGATCTCTGGAAACACCATATATTTT
TRBJ1-2,TRBD1,-,TRBV6-5,CASLGTGSTGYGYTF,TGTGCCAGCCTCGGGACAGGGTCTACTGGTTATGGCTACACCTTC
TRBJ1-6,TRBD1,-,TRBV7-9,CASSSGTENSPLHF,TGTGCCAGCAGCTCCGGGACAGAGAATTCACCCCTCCACTTT
TRBJ2-5,TRBD1,once,TRBV11-3,CASSLGQATEETQYF,TGTGCCAGCAGCCTCGGACAGGCAACCGAAGAGACCCAGTACTTC
TRBJ1-5,TRBD1,few,TRBV18,CASSPQGDRDQPQHF,TGTGCCAGCTCACCACAGGGGGACAGGGATCAGCCCCAGCATTTT
TRBJ2-3,TRBD2,-,TRBV2,CASRRSGTSTDTQYF,TGTGCCAGCAGGCGTAGCGGGACTAGCACAGATACGCAGTATTTT
TRBJ1-4,-,-,TRBV4-1,CASSLTGLNEKLFF,TGCGCCAGCAGCCTAACAGGGCTTAATGAAAAACTGTTTTTT
TRBJ2-3,-,-,TRBV19,CASSMNRVGDTQYF,TGTGCCAGTAGTATGAACAGGGTCGGGGATACGCAGTATTTT
TRBJ1-6,-,-,TRBV3-1/TRBV3-2,CASSQRERSLHF,TGTGCCAGCAGCCAGAGAGAGAGATCTCTCCACTTT
TRBJ2-5,-,-,TRBV4-3,CASSQGGIEAQYF,TGCGCCAGCAGCCAAGGAGGGATAGAGGCCCAGTACTTC
TRBJ2-1,TRBD1,once,TRBV19,CASSIKGGPYNEQFF,TGTGCCAGTAGTATAAAAGGGGGCCCTTACAATGAGCAGTTCTTC
TRBJ1-1,-,-,TRBV2,CASLIGARNTEAFF,TGTGCTAGCTTAATTGGGGCGCGGAACACTGAAGCTTTCTTT
TRBJ2-3,TRBD1,-,TRBV5-1,CASSLEGALGTQYF,TGCGCCAGCAGCTTAGAGGGGGCCCTGGGGACGCAGTATTTT
TRBJ2-7,-,-,TRBV3-1/TRBV3-2,CASSQEDQRNSYEQYF,TGTGCCAGCAGCCAAGAGGATCAGCGTAACTCCTACGAGCAGTACTTC
TRBJ2-5,TRBD2,-,TRBV7-2,CASSARGAGVRGTQYF,TGTGCCAGCAGCGCGAGAGGAGCGGGGGTCCGGGGGACCCAGTACTTC
TRBJ2-1,-,few,TRBV6-5,CASSYSSNVNEQFF,TGTGCCAGCAGTTACTCGTCAAATGTGAATGAGCAGTTCTTC
TRBJ2-7,TRBD2,-,TRBV5-1,CASSLGGTTSSYEQYF,TGCGCCAGCAGCTTGGGGGGGACTACAAGCTCCTACGAGCAGTACTTC
TRBJ1-2,TRBD1,-,TRBV2,CASSSGGLGFGYTF,TGTGCCAGCAGTTCAGGGGGCTTGGGCTTCGGCTACACCTTC
TRBJ2-7,-,-,TRBV7-2,CASSYYGGIEQYF,TGTGCCAGCAGCTACTACGGGGGTATCGAGCAGTACTTC
TRBJ2-3,-,-,TRBV2,CASSYTDTQYF,TGTGCCAGCAGTTACACAGATACGCAGTATTTT
TRBJ1-1,TRBD1,few,TRBV6-5,CASSGRGPPTEAFF,TGTGCCAGCAGCGGCAGGGGGCCTCCCACTGAAGCTTTCTTT
TRBJ2-1,-,-,TRBV29-1,CSVPPGGEQFF,TGCAGCGTCCCTCCCGGAGGCGAGCAGTTCTTC
TRBJ2-3,-,-,TRBV30,CAWRDYASTDTQYF,TGTGCCTGGAGAGACTACGCTAGCACAGATACGCAGTATTTT
TRBJ1-1,TRBD1,-,TRBV2,CASSLQGITEAFF,TGTGCCAGCAGTCTACAGGGGATCACTGAAGCTTTCTTT
TRBJ1-2,-,-,TRBV9,CASSASRLTSGYTF,TGTGCCAGCAGCGCCTCGCGCCTAACGTCTGGCTACACCTTC
TRBJ1-1,TRBD1,-,TRBV7-2,CASSLHRGTGTEAFF,TGTGCCAGCAGCCTCCACAGGGGGACGGGCACTGAAGCTTTCTTT
TRBJ2-6,TRBD2,-,TRBV9,CASSPRRGRADSGANVLTF,TGTGCCAGCAGCCCCCGAAGAGGGAGGGCCGACTCTGGGGCCAACGTCCTGACTTTC
TRBJ2-3,-,-,TRBV7-3,CASSLSALADTQYF,TGTGCCAGCAGCTTAAGTGCTTTAGCGGATACGCAGTATTTT
TRBJ1-5,-,-,TRBV3-1/TRBV3-2,CASSQDLREDQPQHF,TGTGCCAGCAGCCAAGATCTACGGGAGGATCAGCCCCAGCATTTT
TRBJ2-5,-,-,TRBV7-2,CASSLGHTQETQYF,TGTGCCAGCAGCTTAGGACACACGCAAGAGACCCAGTACTTC
TRBJ2-3,TRBD1,-,TRBV19,CASSPGTGRRQVTDTQYF,TGTGCCAGTAGTCCGGGGACAGGGCGGAGGCAAGTTACAGATACGCAGTATTTT
TRBJ2-7,-,-,TRBV11-3,CASSLGATPLWEQYF,TGTGCCAGCAGCTTAGGGGCTACCCCTCTTTGGGAGCAGTACTTC
TRBJ2-5,TRBD2,-,TRBV7-2,CASSFSAGGEKTQYF,TGTGCCAGCAGCTTTTCTGCGGGGGGTGAGAAGACCCAGTACTTC